The next 17 T cell receptor beta chains were all read from a single sample in a study of T cell repertoires in cytomegalovirus infection. One entry per CDR3 protein, called by TCRdb with MiXCR from the reads. The sample records under 350,000 distinct CDR3 sequences, about 9.2% being singletons. The sequencing input was PBMCs. All receptors come from a human donor in good health (CMV status not recorded). Some clones in this sample may be carry-over from other donors' samples.

This clonotype has at least ten counts. V gene TRBV28 combines with J gene TRBJ1-2, with D perhaps matching TRBD1 (5 bases). The CDR3 is 14 amino acids. The V and J ends lost 5 bases and 4 bases respectively, with 14 bases between them. The germline V gene has CDR1 MDHEN and CDR2 SYDVKM. CDR3 sequence (DNA): TGTGCCAGCAGTCCGGCCGGGACGCTCTATGGCTACACCTTC. Translation gives CASSPAGTLYGYTF.

Ten or more counts support this clonotype. The V gene is TRBV14, the J gene TRBJ2-2; D not certain. CDR3 length: 16 amino acids. Between the trimmed V and J ends, which lost 0 bases and 0 bases, there was a span of 8 bases. CDR1 and CDR2 (germline): SGHDN, FVKESK. The CDR3 is CASSQEINTNTGELFF. The CDR3 DNA sequence: TGTGCCAGCAGCCAAGAGATTAACACGAACACCGGGGAGCTGTTTTTT.

This clonotype was counted ten times or more. V and J are TRBV10-3 and TRBJ2-7; D possibly corresponds to TRBD1 (6 bases). Germline CDR1 reads ENHRY; CDR2 reads SYGVKD. This CDR3 is 13 amino acids long. Between the trimmed V and J ends, which lost 6 bases and 5 bases, there was a span of 14 bases. Here the CDR3 DNA reads TGTGCCATCAGCCAGGGGATAGGGCACGAGCAGTACGTC. Its protein product is CAISQGIGHEQYV.

This clonotype has only a few counts. The V gene is TRBV6-1, the J gene TRBJ2-7; D is possibly TRBD2 (5 bases). The CDR3 sequence is 12 residues long. V was cut by 6 bases and J by 4 bases, with 10 bases left in between. Per the germline V gene, CDR1 is MNHNS and CDR2 is SASEGT. Written as DNA, the CDR3 is TGTGCCAGCAGGGCTGGCGGGTACGAGCAGTACGTC. Its protein product is CASRAGGYEQYV.

The sample holds many counts of this clonotype. Here the CDR3 DNA reads TGCAGCGTTGAAGCCGCGGCTAGCGGGACTTACAATGAGCAGTTCTTC. This sequence encodes CSVEAAASGTYNEQFF. The chain recombines TRBV29-1 with TRBJ2-1; 9 nucleotides agree with TRBD2. The CDR3 length is 16 residues. Trimming at V came to 1 base and at J to 4 bases, leaving 8 bases not matched to a gene. Germline assignment: CDR1 SQVTM and CDR2 ANQGSEA.

This clonotype came up many times. This sequence joins TRBV7-9 and TRBJ1-5; no clear D gene. The CDR3 is 16 residues long. CDR1 is SEHNR and CDR2 is FQNEAQ in the germline V gene (reference sequence). V shed 1 base and J shed 5 bases, with 15 bases lying between them. CDR3 in DNA: TGTGCCAGCAGCTTAGAACCGACCGCGAGTCATCAGCCCCAGCATTTT. Protein: CASSLEPTASHQPQHF.

The V gene is TRBV3-1, the J gene TRBJ2-5; 8 bases align to TRBD1. Germline V gene sequence: CDR1 LGHDT, CDR2 YNNKEL (reference sequence). Losses at the gene ends were 4 bases for V and 5 bases for J; bases not matched to a gene: 12. The CDR3 is 16 residues long. CDR3 sequence: CASSPPRDRGGETQYF. In DNA, the CDR3 is TGTGCCAGCAGCCCCCCCCGAGACAGGGGTGGGGAGACCCAGTACTTC.

The sample holds many counts of this clonotype. This rearrangement joins TRBV5-5 to TRBJ2-2; D tentatively reads TRBD1 or TRBD2 (5 bases each). Looked up from germline, CDR1 is SGHKS and CDR2 is YYEKEE (reference sequence). Trimming removed 4 bases from V and 6 bases from J, with 16 bases in between. This CDR3 contains 15 residues. In nucleotides, the CDR3 is TGTGCCAGCAGCAGAATGGTGGGGACGTCCGGGGAGCTGTTTTTT. It translates to CASSRMVGTSGELFF.

There are many counts of this clonotype. This sequence joins TRBV2 and TRBJ2-1; 12 nucleotides agree with TRBD2. The CDR3 runs to 15 residues. CDR1 is SNHLY, CDR2 FYNNEI, per germline. V gave up 6 bases and J gave up 8 bases; unmatched junction bases: 8. The CDR3 DNA reads as TGTGCCAGCAGGGAACTAGCGGGGGGAGCGGATGAGCAGTTCTTC. It translates to CASRELAGGADEQFF.

V is TRBV6-5 and J is TRBJ2-1, with D possibly TRBD1 on 5 matching bases. V was cut by 2 bases and J by 7 bases, with 18 bases left in between. The CDR3 runs to 16 residues. Germline assignment: CDR1 MNHEY and CDR2 SVGAGI. The CDR3 DNA reads as TGTGCCAGCAGTTACCAGACAGTAGTCTTGGTAAATGAGCAGTTCTTC. Protein product: CASSYQTVVLVNEQFF.

This clonotype was seen only a few times. The rearrangement uses TRBV5-1 and TRBJ1-1, with a tentative D call TRBD1 (6 bases). This CDR3 is 15 amino acids long. V was shortened by 4 bases and J by 3 bases, with 16 bases between the two germline ends. The germline V gene has CDR1 SGHRS and CDR2 YFSETQ. CDR3 DNA sequence: TGCGCCAGCAGCCCGAGACAGGCGGGCTACACTGAAGCTTTCTTT. This translates into CASSPRQAGYTEAFF.

This clonotype was seen ten or more times. The chain recombines TRBV6-5 with TRBJ2-3; D call uncertain. Germline assignment: CDR1 MNHEY and CDR2 SVGAGI. V was shortened by 2 bases and J by 2 bases, with 5 bases between the two germline ends. The CDR3 runs 13 residues. The CDR3 spells CASSYRATDTQYF. The DNA for the CDR3 is TGTGCCAGCAGTTACAGGGCCACAGATACGCAGTATTTT.

This clonotype was picked up many times. The V gene is TRBV28, the J gene TRBJ2-7, with 10 nucleotides matching TRBD2. The CDR3 runs to 17 residues. Germline CDR1 and CDR2: MDHEN and SYDVKM. V shed 7 bases and J 3 bases; nucleotides not matched to a gene: 15. CDR3 DNA sequence: TGTGCCAGCAATCCAGCGGGGGGGCTTAGTATAATCTACGAGCAGTACGTC. Protein sequence: CASNPAGGLSIIYEQYV.

This clonotype was recorded at least ten times. This sequence joins TRBV29-1 and TRBJ1-6; 8 bases are a match to TRBD1. CDR3 length: 14 amino acids. From germline, CDR1 is SQVTM and CDR2 ANQGSEA. The ends lost 6 bases at V and 2 bases at J; junction bases unmatched: 3. The CDR3 coding sequence is TGCAGCGTCGCACAGGGGGCCTATAATTCACCCCTCCACTTT. Translated: CSVAQGAYNSPLHF.

The table lists this clonotype with many counts. The rearrangement joins TRBV6-5 to TRBJ2-2; D uncertain. This CDR3 has 15 residues. Germline V gene lookup returns CDR1 MNHEY and CDR2 SVGAGI. V was trimmed by 1 base and J by 1 base, leaving 7 bases between them. DNA of the CDR3: TGTGCCAGCAGTTACTATCTCAGGAACACCGGGGAGCTGTTTTTT. This codes for CASSYYLRNTGELFF.

This clonotype was seen many times. The chain links TRBV7-8 to TRBJ1-1, with 7 positions matching TRBD1. J lost 5 bases, V lost 5 bases, and 8 bases had no gene match. The V gene's germline CDR1 is SGHVS and CDR2 FQNEAQ. This CDR3 is built from 14 residues. CDR3 DNA sequence: TGTGCCAGCAGCCGTGGACAGGCTCAAACTGAAGCTTTCTTT. Translation: CASSRGQAQTEAFF.

The V and J genes are TRBV15 and TRBJ2-7; 9 bases are shared with TRBD1. Trimming took 5 bases from V and 7 from J; bases not matched to a gene: 12. Germline V gene data show CDR1 as LNHNV and CDR2 as YYDKDF (reference sequence). The CDR3 sequence is 15 residues long. CDR3 residues: CATSGPGQGPLEQYF. CDR3 DNA sequence: TGTGCCACCAGCGGACCGGGACAGGGACCTCTGGAGCAGTACTTC.